This record covers a single T cell receptor (beta chain). Recruitment covered some 25 US areas and drew participants whose ages spanned roughly 18 to 100 years. Two negative PCRs, clearance, or symptom resolution were required of recovered Cohort 3 donors. The data stem from a study of blood T cell repertoires in COVID-19. Whole-study context: There were acute and convalescent COVID-19 samples, and they came from the United States, Italy and Spain.

The CDR3 contains 14 residues. V was shortened by 4 bases and J by 5 bases, with 12 bases between the two germline ends. The V gene's germline CDR1 is LGHDT and CDR2 YNNKEL (reference sequence). Per the original data handling: Amplification of reference gene primers was used by the study to estimate nucleated cell counts. Generated by immunoSEQ multiplex PCR, the TCRdb table keeps only in-frame clones and is missing some. V, J and clone size were drawn from that table, and D and trimming were deduced from the DNA. The table lists about 200,000 clones, about 80% of them singletons. The material sequenced was PBMCs or T cells enriched from blood (not recorded which). The sequence came from a middle-aged man who had recovered from COVID-19. The J gene is TRBJ1-3, the V gene TRBV3-1 (or the pseudogene TRBV3-2); D remains ambiguous. CDR3 loop: CASSLLEVRNTIYF. In DNA form, the CDR3 reads TGTGCCAGCAGCCTCCTAGAAGTAAGAAACACCATATATTTT.